Listed below are T cell receptor beta chains from one sample, sequenced in a study of T cell responses to AZD1222 COVID-19 vaccine. Measured with immunoSEQ multiplex PCR; TCRdb has only the in-frame clones, and not every one. Of 140,000 to 150,000 clones in the sample, approximately 92% were seen once. The sample here was peripheral blood, taken on day 0 of AZD1222 vaccination. The receptors derive from an adult in good health. CDR3s include the opening cysteine and the closing phenylalanine or tryptophan. The D gene is left open where the match is weak. Some rows have no size entry. The others give once, few or many, or a class for an expanded clone.

clone_size	v_call	d_call	j_call	cdr3_aa	cdr3_nt
NA	TRBV28	NA	TRBJ2-7	CASSSPVGGPYEQYF	TGTGCCAGCAGTTCCCCCGTGGGGGGTCCCTACGAGCAGTACTTC
NA	TRBV7-9	NA	TRBJ2-1	CASSLEAGAKFF	TGTGCCAGCAGCTTAGAGGCAGGGGCGAAGTTCTTC
NA	TRBV6-4	NA	TRBJ2-1	CASSDNADYNEQFF	TGTGCCAGCAGTGATAATGCGGACTACAATGAGCAGTTCTTC
NA	TRBV4-1	NA	TRBJ1-2	CASSQAPQSHYGYTF	TGCGCCAGCAGCCAAGCTCCTCAGTCGCACTATGGCTACACCTTC
NA	TRBV19	NA	TRBJ1-6	CASSRASDSPLHF	TGTGCCAGTAGCAGGGCTTCGGATTCACCCCTCCACTTT
NA	TRBV18	NA	TRBJ1-1	CASSPAGQDGAFF	TGTGCCAGCTCACCGGCCGGGCAGGACGGAGCTTTCTTT
NA	TRBV7-2	NA	TRBJ2-7	CASSLITFNEQYF	TGTGCCAGCAGCTTAATAACGTTTAACGAGCAGTACTTC
NA	TRBV27	TRBD1	TRBJ1-1	CASSLDRGPEAFF	TGTGCCAGCAGTCTTGACAGGGGGCCTGAAGCTTTCTTT
NA	TRBV28	NA	TRBJ1-1	CAAQGTEAFF	TGTGCCGCCCAGGGGACTGAAGCTTTCTTT
once	TRBV3-1/TRBV3-2	NA	TRBJ1-5	CASSQGVGQPQHF	TGTGCCAGCAGCCAAGGTGTCGGACAGCCCCAGCATTTT
NA	TRBV27	TRBD1	TRBJ1-2	CASSFFGQGFLGNYGYTF	TGTGCCAGCAGTTTCTTCGGACAGGGTTTTTTGGGTAACTATGGCTACACCTTC
few	TRBV6-4	NA	TRBJ1-1	CASSKDTTTEAFF	TGTGCCAGCAGTAAGGACACGACCACTGAAGCTTTCTTT
NA	TRBV15	TRBD2	TRBJ2-1	CATSRGSSGRAGEQFF	TGTGCCACCAGCAGAGGTTCTAGCGGGAGGGCCGGGGAGCAGTTCTTC
NA	TRBV18	NA	TRBJ1-5	CASSPMGGGNQPQHF	TGTGCCAGCTCACCCATGGGAGGGGGCAATCAGCCCCAGCATTTT
NA	TRBV23-1	NA	TRBJ1-6	CASSRDLPHHNSPLHF	TGCGCCAGCAGTAGGGACCTCCCCCATCATAATTCACCCCTCCACTTT
NA	TRBV19	NA	TRBJ2-7	CASSIQGAAYEQYF	TGTGCCAGTAGTATTCAGGGTGCCGCCTACGAGCAGTACTTC
once	TRBV5-4	TRBD1	TRBJ2-1	CASSPGAGGELGQFF	TGTGCCAGCAGCCCCGGGGCAGGGGGCGAATTGGGGCAGTTCTTC
NA	TRBV5-4	NA	TRBJ1-2	CASSLDREDGYTF	TGTGCCAGCAGCTTGGACAGGGAAGATGGCTACACCTTC
NA	TRBV5-1	TRBD1	TRBJ1-4	CASSRGDSYKEGEKLFF	TGCGCCAGCAGCCGAGGGGACAGCTATAAGGAGGGTGAAAAACTGTTTTTT
NA	TRBV6-1	TRBD1	TRBJ2-7	CASSEGSPGQGYYEQYF	TGTGCCAGCAGTGAAGGCAGCCCGGGACAGGGGTACTACGAGCAGTACTTC
NA	TRBV11-2	NA	TRBJ2-7	CASSTSSYEQYF	TGTGCCAGCAGCACTAGCTCCTACGAGCAGTACTTC
NA	TRBV5-1	TRBD2	TRBJ2-5	CASSLGPGGQETQYF	TGCGCCAGCAGCCTAGGTCCGGGAGGGCAAGAGACCCAGTACTTC
NA	TRBV3-1/TRBV3-2	NA	TRBJ2-7	CASSQDIGARYEQYF	TGTGCCAGCAGCCAAGATATCGGGGCGCGTTACGAGCAGTACTTC
NA	TRBV6-2/TRBV6-3	NA	TRBJ2-1	CASSSPAGAGLYNEQFF	TGTGCCAGCAGTTCCCCGGCAGGGGCGGGGTTATACAATGAGCAGTTCTTC
NA	TRBV6-5	NA	TRBJ1-1	CASSYRGDGTEAFF	TGTGCCAGCAGTTACAGAGGGGACGGCACTGAAGCTTTCTTT
once	TRBV5-6	NA	TRBJ2-7	CASSEKPGQPSYEQYF	TGTGCCAGCAGCGAGAAACCAGGTCAACCCTCCTACGAGCAGTACTTC
NA	TRBV5-1	TRBD1	TRBJ1-4	CASRLTGATNEKLFF	TGCGCCAGCAGGTTAACAGGGGCAACTAATGAAAAACTGTTTTTT
NA	TRBV5-1	TRBD1	TRBJ1-1	CASSLRQGITEAFF	TGCGCCAGCAGCTTACGACAGGGGATCACTGAAGCTTTCTTT